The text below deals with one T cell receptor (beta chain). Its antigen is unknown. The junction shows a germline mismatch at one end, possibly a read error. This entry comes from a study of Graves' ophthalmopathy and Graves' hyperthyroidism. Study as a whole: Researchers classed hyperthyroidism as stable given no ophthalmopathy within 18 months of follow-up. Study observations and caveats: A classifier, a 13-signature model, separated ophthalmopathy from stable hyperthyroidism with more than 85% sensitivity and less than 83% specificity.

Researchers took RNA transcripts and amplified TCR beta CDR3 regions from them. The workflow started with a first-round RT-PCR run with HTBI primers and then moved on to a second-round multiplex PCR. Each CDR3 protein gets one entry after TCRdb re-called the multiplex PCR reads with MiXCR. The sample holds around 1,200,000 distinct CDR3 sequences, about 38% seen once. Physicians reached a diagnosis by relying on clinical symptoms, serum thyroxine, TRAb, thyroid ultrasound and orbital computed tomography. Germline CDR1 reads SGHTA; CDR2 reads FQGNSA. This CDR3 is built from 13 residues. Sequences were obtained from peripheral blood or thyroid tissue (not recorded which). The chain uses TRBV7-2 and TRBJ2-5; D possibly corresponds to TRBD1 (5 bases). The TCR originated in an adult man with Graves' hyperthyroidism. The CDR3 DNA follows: TGTGTCAGCAGCTTAAGTCAGGGCGAGACCCAGTACTTC. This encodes CVSSLSQGETQYF. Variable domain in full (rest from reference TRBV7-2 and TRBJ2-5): GAGVSQSPSNKVTEKGKDVELRCDPISGHTALYWYRQSLGQGLEFLIYFQGNSAPDKSGLPSDRFSAERTGGSVSTLTIQRTQQEDSAVYLCVSSLSQGETQYFGPGTRLLVL.